These T cell receptor beta chains were read from a single sample in a study of cytomegalovirus exposure and HLA in healthy donors. Generated by immunoSEQ multiplex PCR, the TCRdb table keeps only in-frame clones and is missing some. In the table there are about 170,000 clones, approximately 85% of which are singletons. Sequencing was performed on PBMCs. The receptors were sampled from a man aged 25-45 years in good health and CMV-seropositive. CDR3s include the opening cysteine and the closing phenylalanine or tryptophan. Fields, in order: clone size, J gene, D gene, V gene, CDR3 DNA, CDR3 protein. The D gene is left open where the match is weak. Part of the rows lack a size; the others show once, few, many or a class for expanded clones.

clone size: NA; J gene: TRBJ2-2; D gene: NA; V gene: TRBV7-3; CDR3 DNA: TGTGCCAGCAGCTCAGGACTACCGAACACCGGGGAGCTGTTTTTT; CDR3 protein: CASSSGLPNTGELFF
clone size: NA; J gene: TRBJ1-1; D gene: NA; V gene: TRBV20-1; CDR3 DNA: TGCAGTGCTTTTATGAACACTGAAGCTTTCTTT; CDR3 protein: CSAFMNTEAFF
clone size: NA; J gene: TRBJ2-2; D gene: NA; V gene: TRBV6-5; CDR3 DNA: TGTGCCAGCAGCCGAGCGAGGGTAAACACCGGGGAGCTGTTTTTT; CDR3 protein: CASSRARVNTGELFF
clone size: NA; J gene: TRBJ2-7; D gene: TRBD1; V gene: TRBV5-5; CDR3 DNA: TGTGCCAGCAGCTTGGTAGGGGGCGACGAGCAGTACTTC; CDR3 protein: CASSLVGGDEQYF
clone size: NA; J gene: TRBJ2-4; D gene: NA; V gene: TRBV18; CDR3 DNA: TGTGCCAGCTCACGGGCAGGGGCGGACAAAAACATTCAGTACTTC; CDR3 protein: CASSRAGADKNIQYF
clone size: NA; J gene: TRBJ2-1; D gene: NA; V gene: TRBV7-8; CDR3 DNA: TGTGCCAGCAGCCCTCTGGGCGGGGCATACAATGAGCAGTTCTTC; CDR3 protein: CASSPLGGAYNEQFF
clone size: NA; J gene: TRBJ1-5; D gene: NA; V gene: TRBV18; CDR3 DNA: TGTGCCAGCTCCCTCCTACAGGCCACCAATCAGCCCCAGCATTTT; CDR3 protein: CASSLLQATNQPQHF
clone size: NA; J gene: TRBJ1-1; D gene: NA; V gene: TRBV27; CDR3 DNA: TGTGCCAGCAGTTTATTGTCAGACTTCACTGAAGCTTTCTTT; CDR3 protein: CASSLLSDFTEAFF
clone size: NA; J gene: TRBJ2-1; D gene: TRBD2; V gene: TRBV14; CDR3 DNA: TGTGCCAGCAGCCAAGCCCAGCTAGCGGCCCGGGTCTTC; CDR3 protein: CASSQAQLAARVF
clone size: NA; J gene: TRBJ2-5; D gene: NA; V gene: TRBV5-1; CDR3 DNA: TGCGCCAGCAGCTCCCGTCCCGGGGAGACCCAGTACTTC; CDR3 protein: CASSSRPGETQYF
clone size: NA; J gene: TRBJ2-1; D gene: TRBD2; V gene: TRBV5-4; CDR3 DNA: TGTGCCAGCAGTCAAGGACTAGCGGGAGTGAATGAGCAGTTCTTC; CDR3 protein: CASSQGLAGVNEQFF
clone size: NA; J gene: TRBJ1-4; D gene: NA; V gene: TRBV18; CDR3 DNA: TGTGCCAGCTCACCTTCGCGCCCGGGATGGGATGAAAAACTGTTTTTT; CDR3 protein: CASSPSRPGWDEKLFF
clone size: NA; J gene: TRBJ1-5; D gene: NA; V gene: TRBV4-1; CDR3 DNA: TGCGCCAGCAGCCAAGATCGGGGGATTCGAAGCAATCAGCCCCAGCATTTT; CDR3 protein: CASSQDRGIRSNQPQHF
clone size: once; J gene: TRBJ1-3; D gene: TRBD1; V gene: TRBV9; CDR3 DNA: TGTGCCAGCAGCCCTAGAGGGACAGGGGAATATAGGGGAAACACCATATATTTT; CDR3 protein: CASSPRGTGEYRGNTIYF
clone size: NA; J gene: TRBJ2-1; D gene: TRBD2; V gene: TRBV13; CDR3 DNA: TGTGCCAGCAATCGGGGTCTAGCGGGAGTGGGCAATGAGCAGTTCTTC; CDR3 protein: CASNRGLAGVGNEQFF
clone size: NA; J gene: TRBJ2-3; D gene: NA; V gene: TRBV11-2; CDR3 DNA: TGTGCCAGCAGATTCAGCGGTAGCACAGATACGCAGTATTTT; CDR3 protein: CASRFSGSTDTQYF
clone size: NA; J gene: TRBJ2-3; D gene: TRBD1; V gene: TRBV10-3; CDR3 DNA: TGTGCCATCAGTGGAACAGGGGGCTCCGGCACAGATACGCAGTATTTT; CDR3 protein: CAISGTGGSGTDTQYF
clone size: NA; J gene: TRBJ2-1; D gene: NA; V gene: TRBV6-1; CDR3 DNA: TGTGCCAGCAGTGAAAGGTACAGCTCCTACAATGAGCAGTTCTTC; CDR3 protein: CASSERYSSYNEQFF
clone size: NA; J gene: TRBJ2-4; D gene: NA; V gene: TRBV11-3; CDR3 DNA: TGTGCCAGCAGCCGCGGGTTGTCGTCGGGGAACATTCAGTACTTC; CDR3 protein: CASSRGLSSGNIQYF
clone size: NA; J gene: TRBJ2-1; D gene: NA; V gene: TRBV7-9; CDR3 DNA: TGTTCCAGCAGCTCCTCCCGGGCGGTAGGAGGCAATGAGCAGTTCTTC; CDR3 protein: CSSSSSRAVGGNEQFF
clone size: NA; J gene: TRBJ1-2; D gene: NA; V gene: TRBV27; CDR3 DNA: TGTGCCAGCAGTTACACCGGGACACCAGGGGTCGGCTACACCTTC; CDR3 protein: CASSYTGTPGVGYTF
clone size: NA; J gene: TRBJ1-5; D gene: TRBD1; V gene: TRBV5-1; CDR3 DNA: TGCGCCAGCAGCATTGCCCGGGACAGCCGATTTCAGCCCCAGCATTTT; CDR3 protein: CASSIARDSRFQPQHF
clone size: NA; J gene: TRBJ2-5; D gene: NA; V gene: TRBV7-8; CDR3 DNA: TGTGCCAGCAGCCCTCGTATAGCGGAGTTCCAAGAGACCCAGTACTTC; CDR3 protein: CASSPRIAEFQETQYF
clone size: few; J gene: TRBJ2-2; D gene: TRBD1; V gene: TRBV28; CDR3 DNA: TGTGCCAGCAGTTTAAGACAGGGTCGGACCGGGGAGCTGTTTTTT; CDR3 protein: CASSLRQGRTGELFF
clone size: NA; J gene: TRBJ2-3; D gene: NA; V gene: TRBV10-1; CDR3 DNA: TGCGCCAGCAGCAAGGACTATTCTAGCACAGATACGCAGTATTTT; CDR3 protein: CASSKDYSSTDTQYF
clone size: NA; J gene: TRBJ2-5; D gene: NA; V gene: TRBV18; CDR3 DNA: TGTGCCAGCTCACCACCGGGCGGGGCACAAGAGACCCAGTACTTC; CDR3 protein: CASSPPGGAQETQYF
clone size: NA; J gene: TRBJ2-3; D gene: TRBD1; V gene: TRBV4-1; CDR3 DNA: TGCGCCAGCAGCTTCCGGACAGGGGCGGCAGATACGCAGTATTTT; CDR3 protein: CASSFRTGAADTQYF
clone size: NA; J gene: TRBJ2-7; D gene: TRBD1; V gene: TRBV30; CDR3 DNA: TGTGCCTGGAGTGTCTCAGGACAGGGGGCCGAGCAGTACTTC; CDR3 protein: CAWSVSGQGAEQYF
clone size: NA; J gene: TRBJ2-1; D gene: TRBD2; V gene: TRBV25-1; CDR3 DNA: TGTGCCAGCAGTGATCCCCATACTAGCGGGAGGGTAAATGAGCAGTTCTTC; CDR3 protein: CASSDPHTSGRVNEQFF
clone size: NA; J gene: TRBJ2-1; D gene: NA; V gene: TRBV6-5; CDR3 DNA: TGTGCCAGCTTCGCAACTAACGAGAGGGAGCAGTTCTTC; CDR3 protein: CASFATNEREQFF
clone size: NA; J gene: TRBJ2-2; D gene: NA; V gene: TRBV19; CDR3 DNA: TGTGCCAGTAGTGACGGGTGGGAGACCGGGGAGCTGTTTTTT; CDR3 protein: CASSDGWETGELFF
clone size: NA; J gene: TRBJ1-2; D gene: NA; V gene: TRBV7-9; CDR3 DNA: TGTGCCAGCAGCGCCGCCGGGATTAACTATGGCTACACCTTC; CDR3 protein: CASSAAGINYGYTF
clone size: NA; J gene: TRBJ2-5; D gene: NA; V gene: TRBV11-3; CDR3 DNA: TGTGCCAGCAGTTCCCTCGGGGGAGGTCGGGGGACCCAGTACTTC; CDR3 protein: CASSSLGGGRGTQYF
clone size: NA; J gene: TRBJ1-1; D gene: NA; V gene: TRBV29-1; CDR3 DNA: TGCAGCGTTGAAAGTCCGGGTGACACTGAAGCTTTCTTT; CDR3 protein: CSVESPGDTEAFF